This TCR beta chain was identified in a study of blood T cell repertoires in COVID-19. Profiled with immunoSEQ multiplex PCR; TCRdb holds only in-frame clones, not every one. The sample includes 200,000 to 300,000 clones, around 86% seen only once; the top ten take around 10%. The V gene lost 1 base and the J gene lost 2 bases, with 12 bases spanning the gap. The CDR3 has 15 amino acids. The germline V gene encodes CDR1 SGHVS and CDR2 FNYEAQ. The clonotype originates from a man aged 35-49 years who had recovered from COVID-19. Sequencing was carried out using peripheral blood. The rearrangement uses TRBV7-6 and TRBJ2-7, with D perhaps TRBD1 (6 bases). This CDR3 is CASSLETGETYEQYF. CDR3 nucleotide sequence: TGTGCCAGCAGCTTAGAGACAGGAGAAACCTACGAGCAGTACTTC.